Given below is one T cell receptor beta chain in context. The antigen remains unidentified. One end of the junction is discordant with germline, which a read error may explain. Constant-region priming of about 0.5 ug total RNA yielded TCR beta cDNA. Libraries of TCR beta came from three nested multiplex PCR rounds with slightly modified ARM-PCR. The opening two PCR rounds, around 9 cycles each, paired TRBV1-TRBV30 forward primers with a C-beta reverse primer. One entry per CDR3 protein, called by TCRdb with MiXCR from the multiplex PCR reads. The table has about 78,000 distinct CDR3 sequences, 65% to 75% seen once; the top ten hold approximately 14%. The length of the CDR3 is 15 residues. Germline V gene lookup returns CDR1 SGHKS and CDR2 YYEKEE (reference sequence). Without any cell sorting, roughly 17-31 mg of bulk tissue yielded co-extracted RNA and DNA. The data stem from a study of tumor-infiltrating lymphocytes in primary liver carcinoma.

Study findings and constraints: Blood had a significantly lower top-250-clone fraction than tumors did (p = 0.039).

Sequenced material: liver tumor tissue from sampling region 4. Sample subset: tumor region T4, right-lateral pole. This sequence was found in a woman aged 55-70 years with primary liver carcinoma and hepatitis B virus infection. V and J are TRBV5-5 and TRBJ2-2, with D perhaps TRBD1 (5 bases). The CDR3 DNA sequence: TGTGTCAGCAGCGTGTTTGTGCAGGGTACCGGGGAGCTGTTTTTT. It is translated as CVSSVFVQGTGELFF.